The T cell receptor (beta chain) described here comes from a study of blood T cell repertoires in COVID-19. For the study at large: The United States, Italy and Spain provided the acute and convalescent COVID-19 samples.

Trimming cost V 2 bases and J 3 bases, with 10 bases left between them. CDR1 SGHAT and CDR2 FQNNGV come from the germline V gene. The CDR3 is made up of 14 amino acids. In the original analysis: The authors estimated nucleated cell counts from reference gene primer amplification. The method was immunoSEQ multiplex PCR; TCRdb's version includes in-frame clones alone and lacks a portion of them. V and J calls and clone size are given by that table; D and trimming were obtained from the DNA. The sample comprises around 220,000 clones, about 90% of which are singletons, and around 1.5% rests with the top ten.

This clonotype was sampled from a man aged 18 to 35 with active or convalescent COVID-19. Source material: peripheral blood. The chain is built from TRBV11-2 and TRBJ2-5; D call uncertain. CDR3 amino acids: CASSLHGPKETQYF. In DNA form, the CDR3 reads TGTGCCAGCAGCTTACATGGGCCCAAAGAGACCCAGTACTTC.